This T cell receptor (beta chain) was sequenced in a study of control samples from healthy donors and cancer patients. Sequencing used immunoSEQ multiplex PCR; TCRdb keeps in-frame clones, though not all of them. The table records about 140,000 clones, about 91% of them present only once. Germline values: CDR1 MNHEY, CDR2 SVGAGI. V lost 0 bases, J lost 7 bases, and 10 bases lay in between. The CDR3 has 14 amino acids. The receptor was derived from a man aged 25 to 40 in good health. V usage is TRBV6-5 and J usage is TRBJ2-4; the D gene is possibly TRBD1 (5 bases). The source material was blood. The CDR3 sequence: CASSYSGAQNIQYF. CDR3 nucleotide sequence: TGTGCCAGCAGTTACTCAGGGGCTCAGAACATTCAGTACTTC.